The TCR beta chain described here comes from a study of cytomegalovirus exposure and HLA in healthy donors. Germline CDR1 KGHSH, CDR2 LQKENI. V lost 0 bases, J lost 5 bases, and 14 bases lay in between. The CDR3 is made up of 16 amino acids. With 60 Vbeta and 13 Jbeta primers, the PCR was carried out. TCRdb's copy holds only in-frame clones and misses some; the assay was immunoSEQ multiplex PCR. The table includes 160,000 or so clones, 70% to 80% detected once. The sequencing input was PBMCs. The source is a woman in her thirties or forties in good health and CMV-seronegative. The rearrangement links TRBV18 to TRBJ2-1, with D maybe TRBD2 (5 bases). CDR3 loop: CASSPPSRESHNEQFF. CDR3 nucleotides: TGTGCCAGCTCACCACCTTCAAGGGAGTCCCACAATGAGCAGTTCTTC.